This T cell receptor beta chain was sequenced during a study of blood T cell dynamics during melanoma immunotherapy. Overall study results and limits: The study could not tell melanoma-specific clones from general immune activation.

After removal of 1 base from V and 6 bases from J, the junction contained 2 bases not matched to a gene. This CDR3 spans 14 amino acids. Per the germline V gene, CDR1 is SEHNR and CDR2 is FQNEAQ (reference sequence). Regarding this clone: Its antigen remains unidentified.

As for time point: pre-treatment baseline. Sequencing was performed with immunoSEQ multiplex PCR; in TCRdb, only in-frame clones are kept and a portion is missing. The data contain under 8,000 clones, around 81% of them seen just once; the ten biggest clones take up 25% to 35%. Here the sequenced sample was blood, taken from a patient treated with checkpoint blockade. The clonotype comes from a human donor with melanoma. This chain connects TRBV7-9 to TRBJ1-1; 10 nucleotides match TRBD1. CDR3 protein: CASSLGQGAAEAFF. The CDR3 DNA sequence: TGTGCCAGCAGCTTAGGACAGGGGGCGGCTGAAGCTTTCTTT.